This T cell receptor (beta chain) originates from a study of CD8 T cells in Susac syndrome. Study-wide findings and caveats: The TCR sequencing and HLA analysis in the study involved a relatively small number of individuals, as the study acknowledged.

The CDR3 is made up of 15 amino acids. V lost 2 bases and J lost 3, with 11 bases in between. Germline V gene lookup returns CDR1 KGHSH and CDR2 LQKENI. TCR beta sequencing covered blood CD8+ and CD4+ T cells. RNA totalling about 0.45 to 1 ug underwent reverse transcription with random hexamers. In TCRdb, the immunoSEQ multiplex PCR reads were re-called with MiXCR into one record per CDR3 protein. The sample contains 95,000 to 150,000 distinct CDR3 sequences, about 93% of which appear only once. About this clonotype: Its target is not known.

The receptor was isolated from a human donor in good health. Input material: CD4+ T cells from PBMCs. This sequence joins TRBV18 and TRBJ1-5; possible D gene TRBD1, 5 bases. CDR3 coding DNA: TGTGCCAGCTCACCAGCCGGGACTATCAATCAGCCCCAGCATTTT. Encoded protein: CASSPAGTINQPQHF.